One sample yielded the 26 T cell receptor beta chains listed below, sequenced in a study of T cells in Graves' hyperthyroidism and ophthalmopathy. There were TCR beta CDR3 regions amplified from RNA transcripts. An initial round of RT-PCR targeting the TCR CDR3 relied on the HTBI primer set. TCRdb re-called the multiplex PCR reads through MiXCR, storing one row per CDR3 protein. The sample lists approximately 560,000 distinct CDR3 sequences; around a sixth were seen once. Sequenced material: blood. These receptors were collected from a young woman with Graves' hyperthyroidism.

J is TRBJ1-4 and V is TRBV29-1; 8 bases match TRBD1. CDR1 and CDR2 from the germline V gene are SQVTM and ANQGSEA. The CDR3 consists of 13 residues. V shed 6 bases and J 6 bases; nucleotides not matched to a gene: 6. CDR3 loop: CSVRGPLDEKLFF. For the CDR3, the DNA is TGCAGCGTCAGGGGGCCTTTGGATGAAAAACTGTTTTTT.

V usage is TRBV7-9 and J usage is TRBJ1-1; D may be TRBD1 (6 bases). V dropped 2 bases and J dropped 2 bases, with 12 bases sitting between them. The CDR3 covers 15 residues. Germline CDR1 and CDR2: SEHNR and FQNEAQ (reference sequence). For the CDR3, the DNA is TGTGCCAGCAGCTTACATGTACAGGGAAACACTGAAGCTTTCTTT. Protein: CASSLHVQGNTEAFF. Based on the CDR3 plus reference TRBV7-9 and TRBJ1-1, the full variable domain is DTGVSQNPRHKITKRGQNVTFRCDPISEHNRLYWYRQTLGQGPEFLTYFQNEAQLEKSRLLSDRFSAERPKGSFSTLEIQRTEQGDSAMYLCASSLHVQGNTEAFFGQGTRLTVV.

The table lists this clonotype with a few counts. The chain couples TRBV18 to TRBJ2-5; D is undetermined. V was trimmed by 6 bases and J by 3 bases, leaving 11 bases between them. CDR1 and CDR2 (germline): KGHSH, LQKENI. The length of the CDR3 is 13 residues. In DNA, the CDR3 is TGTGCCAGCTCGGGCGGAGACAAAGAGACCCAGTACTTC. It specifies CASSGGDKETQYF.

This chain uses TRBV7-3 with TRBJ1-6; 10 bases are shared with TRBD1. The CDR3 is 15 residues long. The V gene end was trimmed by 2 bases and the J gene end by 7 bases; junction bases not matched to a gene: 2. The germline V gene encodes CDR1 SGHTA and CDR2 FQGTGA. The CDR3 spells CASSLDRGRNSPLHF. The CDR3 nucleotides are TGTGCCAGCAGCTTAGACAGGGGGCGGAATTCACCCCTCCACTTT.

This clonotype was observed many times. The V call is TRBV11-2, the J call TRBJ2-7; TRBD2 aligns across 11 bases. Germline loops: CDR1 SGHAT, CDR2 FQNNGV. This CDR3 contains 15 residues. V was pared by 6 bases and J by 1 base, with 5 bases of the junction left unmatched. CDR3 in DNA: TGTGCCAGCAGGTTACTAGCGGGAGTTTCCTACGAGCAGTACTTC. Its translation: CASRLLAGVSYEQYF.

This clonotype occurred a few times. CDR3 residues: CASSYGASGTLREQFF. CDR3 coding DNA: TGTGCCAGCAGTTACGGGGCTAGCGGGACCCTCAGGGAGCAGTTCTTC. This chain links TRBV6-5 with TRBJ2-1; 9 nucleotides agree with TRBD2. The CDR3 sequence is 16 residues long. Germline V lookup: CDR1 MNHEY, CDR2 SVGAGI. J gave up 10 bases and V 2 bases, and 12 bases lay outside the gene matches.

The chain links TRBV9 to TRBJ2-1; D is uncertain. This CDR3 region has 15 residues. V shed 0 bases and J shed 3 bases, with 10 bases lying between them. Per the germline V gene, CDR1 is SGDLS and CDR2 is YYNGEE. The CDR3: CASSVALSGYNEQFF. Here the CDR3 DNA reads TGTGCCAGCAGCGTAGCCCTGTCGGGCTACAATGAGCAGTTCTTC. The whole variable domain, remainder taken from reference TRBV9 and TRBJ2-1, is DSGVTQTPKHLITATGQRVTLRCSPRSGDLSVYWYQQSLDQGLQFLIQYYNGEERAKGNILERFSAQQFPDLHSELNLSSLELGDSALYFCASSVALSGYNEQFFGPGTRLTVL.

This chain connects TRBV10-3 to TRBJ1-4; D is possibly TRBD1 (5 bases). This CDR3 spans 15 amino acids. V lost 0 bases and J lost 8, with 13 bases in between. Germline V gene sequence: CDR1 ENHRY, CDR2 SYGVKD. CDR3 sequence: CAISESGDLEEKLFF. CDR3 nucleotides: TGTGCCATCAGTGAGTCCGGGGACTTAGAGGAAAAACTGTTTTTT.

This clonotype came up a few times. The chain carries TRBV7-9 and TRBJ2-1; D not resolved. Trimming cost V 3 bases and J 15 bases, with 30 bases left between them. The CDR3 runs to 17 residues. Germline assignment: CDR1 SEHNR and CDR2 FQNEAQ (reference sequence). CDR3 protein: CASSLLALRGINEMSFF. The CDR3 DNA sequence: TGTGCCAGCAGCTTGTTAGCCCTGCGCGGAATCAATGAGATGTCGTTCTTC.

This clonotype was seen at least ten times. V usage is TRBV12-3 or TRBV12-4 and J usage is TRBJ1-1, with 9 bases fitting TRBD1. V was clipped by 4 bases and J by 4 bases; unmatched bases: 4. CDR3 length: 14 residues. CDR3 nucleotides: TGTGCCAGCAGTTCGGGACAGGGCGGCACTGAAGCTTTCTTT. Residues: CASSSGQGGTEAFF.

This clonotype was recorded at least ten times. The chain is built from TRBV7-9 and TRBJ1-2, with no clear D. Per the germline V gene, CDR1 is SEHNR and CDR2 is FQNEAQ (reference sequence). The length of the CDR3 is 15 residues. Trimming shortened V by 1 base and J by 0 bases, and 9 bases separated the two germline ends. CDR3 sequence: CASSLVGISNYGYTF. The DNA of the CDR3 is TGTGCCAGCAGCTTAGTGGGCATCTCTAACTATGGCTACACCTTC.

This clonotype was recorded at least ten times. The chain employs TRBV7-2 and TRBJ2-7; 9 bases line up with TRBD2. Germline V CDR1 and CDR2: SGHTA, FQGNSA. CDR3 length equals 16 residues. J was trimmed by 2 bases and V by 4 bases; bases with no gene match: 9. In DNA form, the CDR3 reads TGTGCCAGCAGCTCCCGACTAGCGGCGCCCCCCTACGAGCAGTACTTC. Translation: CASSSRLAAPPYEQYF. The whole variable domain, filled in from reference TRBV7-2 and TRBJ2-7, reads GAGVSQSPSNKVTEKGKDVELRCDPISGHTALYWYRQSLGQGLEFLIYFQGNSAPDKSGLPSDRFSAERTGGSVSTLTIQRTQQEDSAVYLCASSSRLAAPPYEQYFGPGTRLTVT.

In its sample, this clonotype was seen a few times. The chain couples TRBV7-9 to TRBJ2-5, with 7 bases identical to TRBD1. In germline, CDR1 is SEHNR, CDR2 FQNEAQ (reference sequence). This CDR3 comprises 11 residues. V shed 4 bases, J shed 9 bases, and the junction held 2 bases outside the gene matches. CDR3 amino acids: CASSSQGAQYF. Here the CDR3 DNA reads TGTGCCAGCAGCTCGCAGGGGGCCCAGTACTTC.

This clonotype has at least ten counts. In nucleotides, the CDR3 is TGTGCCAGCTCACCACGGAAAGGGCCCTCTAACTATGGCTACACCTTC. Protein: CASSPRKGPSNYGYTF. This chain uses TRBV18 with TRBJ1-2; D ambiguous. V was clipped by 1 base and J by 0 bases, with 12 bases between them. The CDR3 contains 16 residues. CDR1 and CDR2 (germline): KGHSH, LQKENI.

Remarks on this clonotype: No DNA is shown, since the ends of the CDR3 on it are uncertain; the CDR3 is the one TCRdb lists. V and J are TRBV27 and TRBJ2-1; TRBD1 is the table's D call and was not checked against the DNA. Germline loops: CDR1 MNHEY, CDR2 SMNVEV (reference sequence). 16 amino acids form the CDR3, both terminal residues included. This CDR3 is CASSLAGVGYGAREFF.

The chain is built from TRBV7-9 and TRBJ1-1; D remains unclear. Germline CDR1 and CDR2: SEHNR and FQNEAQ (reference sequence). Trimming cost V 3 bases and J 6 bases, with 11 bases left between them. The CDR3 sequence is 13 residues long. Here the CDR3 DNA reads TGTGCCAGCAGCTTCAGTGCTCTCGCTGAAGCTTTCTTT. Its protein is CASSFSALAEAFF.

This clonotype was counted ten times or more. The chain uses TRBV27 and TRBJ1-2; tentative D call: TRBD1 (5 bases). This CDR3 has 14 amino acids. Germline V gene sequence: CDR1 MNHEY, CDR2 SMNVEV (reference sequence). Trimming took 5 bases from V and 8 from J, leaving 18 bases between them. The CDR3 nucleotides read TGTGCCAGCAGTCCCCCGGGACGGAATACGGGCTACACCTTC. Translated: CASSPPGRNTGYTF.

This clonotype was recorded at least ten times. This chain joins TRBV20-1 and TRBJ2-5; D ambiguous. Germline V lookup: CDR1 DFQATT, CDR2 SNEGSKA (reference sequence). The CDR3 extends over 15 amino acids. The ends were cut back, 6 bases at V and 3 bases at J, with 20 bases in the middle. The DNA of the CDR3 is TGCAGTGCGCCATCTCCTTTCCTAGGTGAAGAGACCCAGTACTTC. It is translated as CSAPSPFLGEETQYF.

This clonotype has more than one count but fewer than ten. This chain links TRBV9 with TRBJ2-7; TRBD1 agrees at 8 bases. Trimming at V came to 0 bases and at J to 1 base, leaving 3 bases not matched to a gene. CDR3 length equals 15 residues. Germline V gives CDR1 SGDLS, CDR2 YYNGEE. The CDR3 DNA reads TGTGCCAGCAGCGTAGACGGGACAGGTTCCTACGAGCAGTACTTC. Encoded protein: CASSVDGTGSYEQYF.

This clonotype was observed a handful of times. The chain has TRBV12-3 or TRBV12-4 and TRBJ2-2, with 13 bases aligning to TRBD2. V lost 3 bases to trimming and J lost 7 bases; unmatched junction nucleotides: 8. CDR3 size: 17 residues. Written as DNA, the CDR3 is TGTGCCAGCAGTTTGACTAGCGGGAGGTCTTTGGGCGGGGAGCTGTTTTTT. Its translation is CASSLTSGRSLGGELFF.

The V call is TRBV12-3 or TRBV12-4, the J call TRBJ1-2; D is undetermined. The CDR3 length is 12 residues. Deletions cut 8 bases from V and 4 bases from J, with 11 bases between. CDR3 sequence (DNA): TGTGCCAGCCAGGCAGGTCCCTATGGCTACACCTTC. It is translated as CASQAGPYGYTF.

This clonotype was counted ten times or more. The chain links TRBV3-1 to TRBJ1-1; no clear D. Per the germline V gene, CDR1 is LGHDT and CDR2 is YNNKEL (reference sequence). The V gene lost 7 bases and the J gene lost 1 base, with 10 bases spanning the gap. The CDR3 is 13 amino acids. In nucleotides, the CDR3 is TGTGCCAGCACCAGACACTCGAACACTGAAGCTTTCTTT. Translation gives CASTRHSNTEAFF.

This clonotype was recorded a few times. The chain joins TRBV6-1 to TRBJ2-5, with 12 bases aligning to TRBD2. With V trimmed by 3 bases and J by 4 bases, 6 bases remained unmatched. This CDR3 region has 16 residues. Germline CDR1 MNHNS, CDR2 SASEGT. CDR3 DNA sequence: TGTGCCAGCAGTGACCCTGGACTAGCGGGAATAGAGACCCAGTACTTC. Translated: CASSDPGLAGIETQYF.

This clonotype was counted many times. The chain couples TRBV27 to TRBJ1-2, with D maybe TRBD1 (6 bases). The CDR3 spans 14 residues. Per germline, CDR1 MNHEY and CDR2 SMNVEV (reference sequence). V lost 8 bases, J lost 3 bases, and 16 bases lay in between. The CDR3 region is CASSQGGGHYGYTF. The CDR3 bases are TGTGCCAGCTCCCAGGGCGGGGGGCACTATGGCTACACCTTC.

The chain has TRBV6-4 and TRBJ2-3; D is unresolved. V was pared by 8 bases and J by 2 bases, with 20 bases between. The CDR3 consists of 16 residues. Germline CDR1 reads MRHNA; CDR2 reads SNTAGT. CDR3 in DNA: TGTGCCAGCCTCCCTGACTCGGGCGGATACACAGATACGCAGTATTTT. Its protein is CASLPDSGGYTDTQYF.

V usage is TRBV4-1 and J usage is TRBJ2-7; possibly TRBD1 or TRBD2 for D (5 bases each). The V gene lost 2 bases and the J gene lost 3 bases, with 14 bases spanning the gap. CDR1 and CDR2 (germline): MGHRA, YSYEKL. This CDR3 is 15 amino acids long. For the CDR3, the DNA is TGCGCCAGCAGCCAAAGTGAGGGGCTCGGCTACGAGCAGTACTTC. Translating it yields CASSQSEGLGYEQYF.